This T cell receptor beta chain comes out of a study of control samples from healthy donors and cancer patients. The data were produced by immunoSEQ multiplex PCR, yet TCRdb's version contains in-frame clones alone and is incomplete. The sample carries fewer than 120,000 clones, roughly 90% recorded once. CDR1 SGHRS and CDR2 YFSETQ come from the germline V gene. This CDR3 spans 13 amino acids. Trimming cost V 4 bases and J 8 bases; bases outside gene matches: 7. This TCR derives from a woman between 55 and 75 years old with lung cancer. The sample taken for sequencing was PBMCs. The V and J genes are TRBV5-1 and TRBJ1-2; 8 nucleotides align to TRBD1. This CDR3 is CASSQGQGSGYTF. CDR3 DNA sequence: TGCGCCAGCAGCCAAGGACAGGGTAGCGGCTACACCTTC.